These T cell receptor beta chains were read from a single sample in a study of T-cell memory formation after mild COVID-19. TCRdb re-analysed the 5' RACE reads in MiXCR, keeping a single row per CDR3 protein. The table lists fewer than 700,000 distinct CDR3 sequences, about 20% of them singletons, with 12% in the top ten. The sequenced material came from PBMCs or a T cell subset sorted from them (not recorded which). The receptors stem from an adult woman who had mild COVID-19 (a few samples of this study predate the infection). Cell type and time point are not known. The CDR3 runs from the conserved cysteine through the conserved F or W. A D gene is named only where the DNA matches it firmly. Expanded clones get a size class; other rows say once, few or many, or leave the size out.

CDR3 DNA	CDR3 protein	J gene	V gene	clone size	D gene
TGTGCCATCAGTGAGTCCGGGCTAGCGGGAGCAGATACGCAGTATTTT	CAISESGLAGADTQYF	TRBJ2-3	TRBV10-3	few	TRBD2
TGTGCCAGCAGCTTGCCCGTCCCCCTGAACACTGAAGCTTTCTTT	CASSLPVPLNTEAFF	TRBJ1-1	TRBV5-4	-	-
TGTGCCAGCAGCCCCCTGACAGGGTCGGACGAGCAGTTCTTC	CASSPLTGSDEQFF	TRBJ2-1	TRBV7-2	-	TRBD1
TGTGCCAGCAGTTTGGGGGGGGTAGGTAACTACGAGCAGTACTTC	CASSLGGVGNYEQYF	TRBJ2-7	TRBV12-3/TRBV12-4	few	TRBD2
TGTGCCACCAGTGACCGGGGACTCCTCACCGGGGAGCTGTTTTTT	CATSDRGLLTGELFF	TRBJ2-2	TRBV24-1	few	-
TGTGCCAGCTTATCAACCGACCCGGGAAAACTGTTTTTT	CASLSTDPGKLFF	TRBJ1-4	TRBV3-1	few	-
TGTGCCAGCAGTTACTTCCAGGGAGGGGGATACGAGCAGTACTTC	CASSYFQGGGYEQYF	TRBJ2-7	TRBV6-2/TRBV6-3	few	-
TGTGCCAGCAGTCGGGGCGACTACGAGCAGTACTTC	CASSRGDYEQYF	TRBJ2-7	TRBV3-1	many	-
TGCGCCAGCAGCCCAGGGACAGGGAACACAGATACGCAGTATTTT	CASSPGTGNTDTQYF	TRBJ2-3	TRBV5-1	-	TRBD1
TGTGCCAGTAGTAGTCTTGGGGGGAGCACAGATACGCAGTATTTT	CASSSLGGSTDTQYF	TRBJ2-3	TRBV19	many	-